These T cell receptor beta chains were read from a single sample in a study of shared clonotypes between healthy human individuals. Sequenced by immunoSEQ multiplex PCR; TCRdb stores in-frame clones only, minus some. The sample has almost 750,000 clones, roughly two thirds seen once. The material sequenced was memory CD4+ T cells sorted from blood. These receptors originate from a woman aged 30 to 39 in good health. Each CDR3 is given with its conserved first and last residue. A D gene is named only where the DNA matches it firmly. Clone sizes are given selectively: once, few, many, or a class where the clone is expanded.

>TRBV4-1|.|.|TRBJ2-1
TGCGCCAGCAGCCATTCCCCGGGGGCTTCCAATGAGCAGTTCTTC
CASSHSPGASNEQFF
>TRBV13|.|TRBD2|TRBJ2-7
TGTGCCAGCAGCTTAAAAGCGGGACGAATTGGGGGACTCATGTTCTACGAGCAGTACTTC
CASSLKAGRIGGLMFYEQYF
>TRBV6-1|.|TRBD1|TRBJ2-3
TGTGCCAGCAGCAAACAGGGGGCGATTGCAGATACGCAGTATTTT
CASSKQGAIADTQYF
>TRBV2|.|.|TRBJ1-4
TGTGCCAGCAGTGACAGGTCAACTAATGAAAAACTGTTTTTT
CASSDRSTNEKLFF
>TRBV7-6|.|.|TRBJ2-3
TGTGCCAGCAGCTTAGGACAGGAAAGGGCGCAGTATTTT
CASSLGQERAQYF
>TRBV28|.|.|TRBJ2-3
TGTGCCAGCAGTTTATATCTAGTGCCAGATACGCAGTATTTT
CASSLYLVPDTQYF
>TRBV18|.|.|TRBJ1-5
TGTGCCAGCTCACCCGGGGTCGGTCAGCCCCAGCATTTT
CASSPGVGQPQHF
>TRBV7-9|.|.|TRBJ2-1
TGTGCCAGCAGCTTAAACAGGAACAATGAGCAGTTCTTC
CASSLNRNNEQFF
>TRBV5-1|.|.|TRBJ2-5
TGCGCCAGCAGCCCCACCCTAGGGTCCGGAGAGACCCAGTACTTC
CASSPTLGSGETQYF
>TRBV7-3|.|.|TRBJ2-2
TGTGCCAGCAGCCGATATACCGGGGAGCTGTTTTTT
CASSRYTGELFF
>TRBV5-1|.|TRBD1|TRBJ1-4
TGCGCCAGCAGCCGCACAGGGGAGGGAGAAAAACTGTTTTTT
CASSRTGEGEKLFF
>TRBV14|once|.|TRBJ1-6
TGTGCCAGCAGCCAAGATTTTCGGGATAATTCACCCCTCCACTTT
CASSQDFRDNSPLHF
>TRBV5-4|.|.|TRBJ2-2
TGTGCCAGCAGGTCAGGGGGGACGAACACCGGGGAGCTGTTTTTT
CASRSGGTNTGELFF
>TRBV6-6|.|TRBD1|TRBJ1-2
TGTGCCAGCAGTACAGGGGCGGCTTATGGCTACACCTTC
CASSTGAAYGYTF
>TRBV6-1|many|.|TRBJ1-1
TGTGCCAGCAGTGAATCCAGGACTGAAGCTTTCTTT
CASSESRTEAFF
>TRBV10-3|.|TRBD2|TRBJ2-4
TGTGCCATCAGTGACAGCGGCGGGGGCAAAAACATTCAGTACTTC
CAISDSGGGKNIQYF
>TRBV30|once|TRBD2|TRBJ2-3
TGTGCCTGGACCATCCGGGGGGCAGATACGCAGTATTTT
CAWTIRGADTQYF
>TRBV6-1|.|.|TRBJ1-1
TGTGCCAGTAGGTGGACTCCGGAGGATCAAGCTTTCTTT
CASRWTPEDQAFF
>TRBV18|.|.|TRBJ2-4
TGTGCCAGCTCACCAGCGCCCCCTAGAGGGGTATACATTCAGTACTTC
CASSPAPPRGVYIQYF
>TRBV18|.|.|TRBJ2-5
TGTGCCAGCTCACCACCGCCCCAAGAGACCCAGTACTTC
CASSPPPQETQYF
>TRBV28|few|.|TRBJ1-2
TGTGCCAGCAGTCAGGGCCCATATGGCTACACCTTC
CASSQGPYGYTF
>TRBV5-6|.|.|TRBJ1-3
TGTGCCACCAAGCGGGGGGGTTCTGGAAACACCATATATTTT
CATKRGGSGNTIYF
>TRBV5-4|few|.|TRBJ1-5
TGTGCCAGCAGCTTCGAGGGCAGCAATCAGCCCCAGCATTTT
CASSFEGSNQPQHF
>TRBV7-8|few|.|TRBJ2-1
TGTGCCAGCAGCTTCGACGACTACAATGAGCAGTTCTTC
CASSFDDYNEQFF
>TRBV6-1|.|TRBD1|TRBJ1-5
TGTGCCAGCAGTTCCCAGGGGGGGAATCAGCCCCAGCATTTT
CASSSQGGNQPQHF
>TRBV30|.|.|TRBJ1-4
TGTGCCTGGAGCAGGGTTCTAAGCGAAAAACTGTTTTTT
CAWSRVLSEKLFF
>TRBV19|.|TRBD1|TRBJ2-1
TGTGCCAGTAGTATAACCGAGACAGGGTTCAATGAGCAGTTCTTC
CASSITETGFNEQFF
>TRBV4-2|.|TRBD1|TRBJ1-1
TGTGCCAGCAGCCAAGATGACAGGGGCACTGAAGCTTTCTTT
CASSQDDRGTEAFF
>TRBV6-6|.|TRBD1|TRBJ2-4
TGTGCCAGCAGTTACAACGACAGGGATGGCATTCAGTACTTC
CASSYNDRDGIQYF
>TRBV6-6|.|.|TRBJ2-7
TGTGCCAGCTCTACAGGGGCAGGGGGGGGCTCCTACGAGCAGTACTTC
CASSTGAGGGSYEQYF
>TRBV15|.|.|TRBJ2-6
TGTGCCACCAGCATGAGGGGGTCTGGGGCCAACGTCCTGACTTTC
CATSMRGSGANVLTF
>TRBV5-1|.|.|TRBJ1-1
TGCGCCAGCAGCTTGACGGGCAGGTCGGAAGCTTTCTTT
CASSLTGRSEAFF
>TRBV15|.|.|TRBJ2-2
TGTGCCACCAGCAGAGGGGGCCGGACAGAGTGGAACACCGGGGAGCTGTTTTTT
CATSRGGRTEWNTGELFF
>TRBV2|few|TRBD1|TRBJ2-7
TGTGCCAGCAGTCAGACAGGGGGTAAAACCTACGAGCAGTACTTC
CASSQTGGKTYEQYF
>TRBV5-1|.|.|TRBJ2-1
TGCGCCAGCAGCCATGGACCAAAAATAAACAATGAGCAGTTCTTC
CASSHGPKINNEQFF
>TRBV14|.|.|TRBJ2-3
TGTGCCAAAGGGAAGAATACGCAGTATTTT
CAKGKNTQYF
>TRBV14|.|TRBD2|TRBJ2-7
TGTGCCAGCAGCTATGGGACTAGCGGGGATCGGCAGTACTTC
CASSYGTSGDRQYF
>TRBV19|.|TRBD1|TRBJ1-4
TGTGCCAGTAGGCCAGGGACAGCAACTAATGAAAAACTGTTTTTT
CASRPGTATNEKLFF
>TRBV7-8|.|.|TRBJ2-2
TGTGCCAGCAGCGCAAGTCAGAACACCGGGGAGCTGTTTTTT
CASSASQNTGELFF
>TRBV5-4|.|.|TRBJ2-3
TGTGCCAGCAGCTTGGGGATTTGGGGGGAGGCAGATACGCAGTATTTT
CASSLGIWGEADTQYF
>TRBV27|.|.|TRBJ2-1
TGTGCCAGCAGTTTATCGGGGGGCGCGAGCTCCTACAATGAGCAGTTCTTC
CASSLSGGASSYNEQFF
>TRBV6-6|.|.|TRBJ2-7
TGTGCCAGCAGAGATAATCCAGGGGCCGAGCAGTACTTC
CASRDNPGAEQYF
>TRBV7-2|.|.|TRBJ1-2
TGTGCCAGCAACGCTGTTGGGGGGGACTATGGCTACACCTTC
CASNAVGGDYGYTF
>TRBV5-8|few|.|TRBJ1-5
TGTGCCAGCAGCTTCAGGGATAGCAATCAGCCCCAGCATTTT
CASSFRDSNQPQHF